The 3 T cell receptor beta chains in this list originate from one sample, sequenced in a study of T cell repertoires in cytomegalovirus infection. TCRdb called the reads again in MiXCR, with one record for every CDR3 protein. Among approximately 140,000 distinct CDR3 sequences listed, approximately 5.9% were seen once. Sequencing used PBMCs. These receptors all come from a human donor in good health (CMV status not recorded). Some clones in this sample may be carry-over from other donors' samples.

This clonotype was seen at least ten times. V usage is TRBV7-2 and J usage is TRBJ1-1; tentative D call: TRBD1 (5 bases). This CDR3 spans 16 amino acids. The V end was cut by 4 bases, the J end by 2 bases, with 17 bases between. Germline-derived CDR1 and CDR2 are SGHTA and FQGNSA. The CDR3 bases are TGTGCCAGCAGCTCCTTCCCCGTGGGGGAAAACACTGAAGCTTTCTTT. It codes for CASSSFPVGENTEAFF.

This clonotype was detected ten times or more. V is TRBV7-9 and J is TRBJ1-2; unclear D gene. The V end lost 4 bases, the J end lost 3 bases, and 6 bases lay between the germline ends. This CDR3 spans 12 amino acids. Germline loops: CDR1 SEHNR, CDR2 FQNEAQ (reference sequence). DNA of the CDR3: TGTGCCAGCAGCTCCCCGGACTATGGCTACACCTTC. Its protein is CASSSPDYGYTF. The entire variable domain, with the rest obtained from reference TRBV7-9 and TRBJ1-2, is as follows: DTGVSQNPRHKITKRGQNVTFRCDPISEHNRLYWYRQTLGQGPEFLTYFQNEAQLEKSRLLSDRFSAERPKGSFSTLEIQRTEQGDSAMYLCASSSPDYGYTFGSGTRLTVV.

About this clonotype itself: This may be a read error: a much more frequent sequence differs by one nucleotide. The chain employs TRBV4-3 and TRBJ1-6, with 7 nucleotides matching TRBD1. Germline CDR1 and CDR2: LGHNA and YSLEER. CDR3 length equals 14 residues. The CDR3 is CDSSQEGAGSPLHF. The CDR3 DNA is TGCGACAGCAGCCAAGAGGGGGCCGGTTCACCCCTCCACTTT.